Reported below is one T cell receptor (beta chain). This record belongs to a study of blood T cell repertoires in COVID-19. Sequencing used immunoSEQ multiplex PCR; TCRdb keeps in-frame clones, though not all of them. The top ten hold over 3% of the sample, which has 55,000 to 65,000 clones, 79% seen once. CDR3 length: 13 amino acids. V lost 7 bases to trimming and J lost 8 bases, with 17 bases between them. Germline lookup yields CDR1 SNHLY and CDR2 FYNNEI. Specimen: peripheral blood. The clonotype comes from a man aged 60 to 75 with acute or convalescent COVID-19. The rearrangement uses TRBV2 and TRBJ1-2; a weak D match, TRBD1 (5 bases). The CDR3 protein is CASTKGTAGGYTF. As DNA, the CDR3 is TGTGCCAGCACCAAGGGGACTGCCGGGGGCTACACCTTC.